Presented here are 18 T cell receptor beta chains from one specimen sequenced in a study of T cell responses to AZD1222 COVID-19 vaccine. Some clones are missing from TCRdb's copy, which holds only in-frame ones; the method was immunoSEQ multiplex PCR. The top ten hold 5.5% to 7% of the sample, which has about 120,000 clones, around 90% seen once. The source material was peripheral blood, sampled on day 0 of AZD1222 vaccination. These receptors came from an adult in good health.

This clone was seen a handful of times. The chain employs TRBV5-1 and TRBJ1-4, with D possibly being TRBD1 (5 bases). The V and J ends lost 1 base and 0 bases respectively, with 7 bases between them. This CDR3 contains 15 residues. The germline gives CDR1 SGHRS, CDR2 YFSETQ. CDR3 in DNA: TGCGCCAGCAGCTTGAGACAGACAACTAATGAAAAACTGTTTTTT. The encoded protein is CASSLRQTTNEKLFF.

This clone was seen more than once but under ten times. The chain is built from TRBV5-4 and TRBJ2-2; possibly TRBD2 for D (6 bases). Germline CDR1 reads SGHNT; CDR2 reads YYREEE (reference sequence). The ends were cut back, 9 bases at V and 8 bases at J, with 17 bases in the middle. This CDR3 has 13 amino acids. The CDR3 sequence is CATRRAAMGELFF. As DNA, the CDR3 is TGTGCCACCCGGAGGGCGGCCATGGGGGAGCTGTTTTTT.

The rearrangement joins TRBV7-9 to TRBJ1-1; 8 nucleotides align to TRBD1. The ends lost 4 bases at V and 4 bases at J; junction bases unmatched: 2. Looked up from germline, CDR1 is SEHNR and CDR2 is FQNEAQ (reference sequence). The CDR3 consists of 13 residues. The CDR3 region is CASSSQGGTEAFF. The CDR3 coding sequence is TGTGCCAGCAGCTCACAGGGGGGCACTGAAGCTTTCTTT.

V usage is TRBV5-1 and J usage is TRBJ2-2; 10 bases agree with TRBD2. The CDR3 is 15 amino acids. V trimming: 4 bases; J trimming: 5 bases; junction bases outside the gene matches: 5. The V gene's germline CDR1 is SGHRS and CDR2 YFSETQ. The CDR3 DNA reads TGCGCCAGCAGCCCTACTAGCGGGGTGACCGGGGAGCTGTTTTTT. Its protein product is CASSPTSGVTGELFF.

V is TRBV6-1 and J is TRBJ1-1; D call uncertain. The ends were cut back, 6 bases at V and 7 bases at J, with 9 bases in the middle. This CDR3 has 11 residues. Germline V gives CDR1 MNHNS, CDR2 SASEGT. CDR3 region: CASSIGNEAFF. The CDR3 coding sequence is TGTGCCAGCAGCATAGGAAATGAAGCTTTCTTT.

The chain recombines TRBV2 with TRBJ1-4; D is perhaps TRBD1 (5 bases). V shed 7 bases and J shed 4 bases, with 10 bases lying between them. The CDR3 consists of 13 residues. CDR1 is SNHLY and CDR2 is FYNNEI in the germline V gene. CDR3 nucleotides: TGTGCCAGCAATCCAGGGATTAATGAAAAACTGTTTTTT. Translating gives CASNPGINEKLFF.

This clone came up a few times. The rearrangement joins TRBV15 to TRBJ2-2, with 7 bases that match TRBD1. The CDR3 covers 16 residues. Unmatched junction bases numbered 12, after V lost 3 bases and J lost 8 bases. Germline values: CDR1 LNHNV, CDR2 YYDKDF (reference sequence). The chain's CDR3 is CATSSAGTARAGELFF. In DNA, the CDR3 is TGTGCCACCAGCAGTGCCGGGACAGCAAGGGCGGGGGAGCTGTTTTTT.

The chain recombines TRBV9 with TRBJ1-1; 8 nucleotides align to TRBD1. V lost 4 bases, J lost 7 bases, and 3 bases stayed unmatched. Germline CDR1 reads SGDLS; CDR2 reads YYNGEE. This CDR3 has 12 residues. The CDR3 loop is CASSWGQDEAFF. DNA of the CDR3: TGTGCCAGCAGCTGGGGACAGGATGAAGCTTTCTTT. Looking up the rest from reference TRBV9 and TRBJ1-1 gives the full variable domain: DSGVTQTPKHLITATGQRVTLRCSPRSGDLSVYWYQQSLDQGLQFLIQYYNGEERAKGNILERFSAQQFPDLHSELNLSSLELGDSALYFCASSWGQDEAFFGQGTRLTVV.

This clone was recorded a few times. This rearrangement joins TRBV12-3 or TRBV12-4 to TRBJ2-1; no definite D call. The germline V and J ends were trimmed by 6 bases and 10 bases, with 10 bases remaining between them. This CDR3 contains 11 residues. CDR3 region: CASRTGLEQFF. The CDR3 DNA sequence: TGTGCCAGCAGAACCGGGCTAGAGCAGTTCTTC.

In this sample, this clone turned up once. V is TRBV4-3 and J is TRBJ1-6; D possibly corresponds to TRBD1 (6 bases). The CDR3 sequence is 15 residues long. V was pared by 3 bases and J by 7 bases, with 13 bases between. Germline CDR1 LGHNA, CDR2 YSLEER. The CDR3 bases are TGCGCCAGCAGCCAGTCCAGGGGTTGGAATTCACCCCTCCACTTT. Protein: CASSQSRGWNSPLHF.

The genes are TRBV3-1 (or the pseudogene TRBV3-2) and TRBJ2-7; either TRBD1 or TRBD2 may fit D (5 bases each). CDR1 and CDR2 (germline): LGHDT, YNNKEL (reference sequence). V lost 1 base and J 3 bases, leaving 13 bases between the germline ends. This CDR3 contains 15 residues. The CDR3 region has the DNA TGTGCCAGCAGCCAAGGGCCCGGGGCCAACTACGAGCAGTACTTC. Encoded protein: CASSQGPGANYEQYF.

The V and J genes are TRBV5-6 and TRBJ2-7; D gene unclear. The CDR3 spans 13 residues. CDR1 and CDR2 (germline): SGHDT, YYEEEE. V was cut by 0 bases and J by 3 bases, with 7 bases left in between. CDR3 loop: CASSLDGSYEQYF. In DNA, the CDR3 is TGTGCCAGCAGCTTGGACGGTAGCTACGAGCAGTACTTC.

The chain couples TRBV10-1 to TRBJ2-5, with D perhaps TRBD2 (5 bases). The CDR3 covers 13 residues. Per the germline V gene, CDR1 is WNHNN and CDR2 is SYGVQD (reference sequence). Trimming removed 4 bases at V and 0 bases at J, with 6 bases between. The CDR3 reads CASSGGYQETQYF. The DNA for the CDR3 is TGCGCCAGCAGTGGAGGGTACCAAGAGACCCAGTACTTC.

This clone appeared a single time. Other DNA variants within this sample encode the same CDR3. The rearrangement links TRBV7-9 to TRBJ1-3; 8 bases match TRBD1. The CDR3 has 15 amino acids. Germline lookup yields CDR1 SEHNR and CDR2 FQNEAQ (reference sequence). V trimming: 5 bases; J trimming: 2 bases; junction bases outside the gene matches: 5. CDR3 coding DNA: TGTGCCAGCAGCCCGCGGACAGGGACTGGAAACACCATATATTTT. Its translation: CASSPRTGTGNTIYF.

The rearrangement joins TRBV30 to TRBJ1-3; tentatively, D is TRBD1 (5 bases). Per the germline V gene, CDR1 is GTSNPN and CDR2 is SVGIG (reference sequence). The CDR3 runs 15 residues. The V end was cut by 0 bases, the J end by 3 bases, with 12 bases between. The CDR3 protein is CAWSVGGEHGNTIYF. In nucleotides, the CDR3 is TGTGCCTGGAGTGTGGGGGGGGAACATGGAAACACCATATATTTT.

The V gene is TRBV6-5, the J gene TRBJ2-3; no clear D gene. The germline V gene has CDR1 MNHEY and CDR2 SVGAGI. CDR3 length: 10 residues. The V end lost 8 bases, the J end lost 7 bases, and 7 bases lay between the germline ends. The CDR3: CASFDHTQYF. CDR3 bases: TGTGCCAGCTTCGACCATACGCAGTATTTT.

Written as DNA, the CDR3 is TGCAGCGTTGAACAGGGGTCCATGAACACTGAAGCTTTCTTT. It codes for CSVEQGSMNTEAFF. The V call is TRBV29-1, the J call TRBJ1-1, with D possibly TRBD1 on 6 matching bases. Germline V gene sequence: CDR1 SQVTM, CDR2 ANQGSEA. The CDR3 is 14 amino acids. The ends were cut back, 2 bases at V and 0 bases at J, with 10 bases in the middle.

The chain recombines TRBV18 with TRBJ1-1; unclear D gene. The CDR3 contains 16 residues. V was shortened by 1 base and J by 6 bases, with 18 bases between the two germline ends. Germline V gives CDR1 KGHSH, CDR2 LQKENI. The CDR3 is CASSPLETAGGAEAFF. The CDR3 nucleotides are TGTGCCAGCTCACCACTAGAGACCGCTGGCGGAGCTGAAGCTTTCTTT.